These 6 T cell receptor beta chains were all obtained from the same sample, sequenced in a study of CD8 T cells in Susac syndrome. The RNA, about 0.5 to 1 ug, was put through reverse transcription using random hexamers. TCRdb recomputed calls from the immunoSEQ multiplex PCR reads with MiXCR, one row per CDR3 protein. Of approximately 94,000 distinct CDR3 sequences in the sample, approximately 95% are singletons; the top ten hold 0.3%. The sequencing sample was made of CD8+ T cells from PBMCs. Every receptor here comes from a human donor with Susac syndrome.

The chain couples TRBV4-2 to TRBJ2-1; the D is unclear. Trimming pared 0 bases from V and 5 bases from J, leaving 8 bases between. Per germline, CDR1 LGHNA and CDR2 YNFKEQ. There are 14 residues in the CDR3. This CDR3 reads CASSQDADNNEQFF. CDR3 DNA sequence: TGTGCCAGCAGCCAAGATGCAGATAACAATGAGCAGTTCTTC.

The V gene is TRBV20-1, the J gene TRBJ2-3; a weak D match, TRBD1 (6 bases). The CDR3 contains 18 residues. V lost 0 bases and J lost 0, with 19 bases in between. Germline CDR1 is DFQATT and CDR2 is SNEGSKA (reference sequence). CDR3 residues: CSARDTLPKTGSTDTQYF. In nucleotides, the CDR3 is TGCAGTGCTAGAGACACCCTCCCAAAGACAGGAAGCACAGATACGCAGTATTTT.

The chain uses TRBV29-1 and TRBJ2-3; 11 bases match TRBD2. The CDR3 is made up of 13 amino acids. V was clipped by 7 bases and J by 4 bases; unmatched bases: 4. CDR1 and CDR2 (germline): SQVTM, ANQGSEA. CDR3 sequence (DNA): TGCAGCGGACAGACTAGCGGGGCAGATACGCAGTATTTT. Protein sequence: CSGQTSGADTQYF.

The chain uses TRBV25-1 and TRBJ1-2, with 7 bases fitting TRBD1. This CDR3 region has 13 residues. Looked up from germline, CDR1 is MGHDK and CDR2 is SYGVNS. The V and J ends lost 8 bases and 3 bases, in that order; junction bases with no gene match: 6. CDR3 protein: CASPGQHHYGYTF. CDR3 coding DNA: TGTGCCAGCCCGGGACAGCACCACTATGGCTACACCTTC.

This clonotype was picked up one time. This chain connects TRBV29-1 to TRBJ2-5; D ambiguous. This CDR3 is 12 amino acids long. The V gene lost 3 bases and the J gene lost 5 bases, with 10 bases spanning the gap. Germline assignment: CDR1 SQVTM and CDR2 ANQGSEA. The DNA for the CDR3 is TGCAGCGTTGAGAGGAGCGTGGAGACCCAGTACTTC. Translation gives CSVERSVETQYF.

V usage is TRBV3-1 and J usage is TRBJ2-2; 8 bases are a match to TRBD2. CDR1 is LGHDT, CDR2 YNNKEL, per germline (reference sequence). The CDR3 has 14 residues. J lost 3 bases, V lost 7 bases, and 4 bases had no gene match. CDR3 in DNA: TGTGCCAGCACCACGGGGGGGGACACCGGGGAGCTGTTTTTT. This translates into CASTTGGDTGELFF.